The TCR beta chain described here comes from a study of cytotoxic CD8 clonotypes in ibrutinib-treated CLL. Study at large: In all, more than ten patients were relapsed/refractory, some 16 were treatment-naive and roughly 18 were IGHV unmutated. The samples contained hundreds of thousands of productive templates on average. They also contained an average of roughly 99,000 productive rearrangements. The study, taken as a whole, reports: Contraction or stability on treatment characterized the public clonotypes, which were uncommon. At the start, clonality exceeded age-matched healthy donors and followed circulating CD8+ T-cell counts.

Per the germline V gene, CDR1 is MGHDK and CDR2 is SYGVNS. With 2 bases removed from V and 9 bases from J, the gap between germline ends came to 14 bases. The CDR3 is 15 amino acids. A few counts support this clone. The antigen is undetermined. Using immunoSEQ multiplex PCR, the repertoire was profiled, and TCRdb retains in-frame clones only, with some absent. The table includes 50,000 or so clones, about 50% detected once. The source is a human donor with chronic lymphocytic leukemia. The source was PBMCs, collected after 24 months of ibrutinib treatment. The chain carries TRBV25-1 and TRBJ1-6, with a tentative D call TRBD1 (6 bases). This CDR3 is CASSEGQGNVSPLHF. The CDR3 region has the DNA TGTGCCAGCAGTGAAGGGCAGGGGAATGTTTCACCCCTCCACTTT.